Listed below are T cell receptor beta chains from one sample, sequenced in a study of blood T cell repertoires in COVID-19. Here immunoSEQ multiplex PCR was the method, and the copy in TCRdb shows in-frame clones only, minus some. This sample has roughly 250,000 clones, with under 95% found just once. The sequencing input was PBMCs or T cells enriched from blood (not recorded which). Receptors were obtained from a woman younger than 35 who had recovered from COVID-19. Each CDR3 is given with its conserved first and last residue. The order of the fields is D gene, clone size, V gene, J gene, CDR3 DNA, CDR3 protein. A D gene is named only where the DNA matches it firmly. A row's size may be missing; if present it is once, few, many or a size class.

>-|-|TRBV24-1|TRBJ2-5
TGTGCCCCCGCCGAAAGGGGCGGGAATGGGGAGACCCAGTACTTC
CAPAERGGNGETQYF
>TRBD1|once|TRBV2|TRBJ2-3
TGTGCCAGCAGTGATGGTGGGGGACAGGGCACAGATACGCAGTATTTT
CASSDGGGQGTDTQYF
>TRBD2|-|TRBV6-5|TRBJ2-7
TGTGCCAGCGGAGGACTAGTCACCTACGAGCAGTACTTC
CASGGLVTYEQYF
>-|-|TRBV10-3|TRBJ1-1
TGTGCCATCAGTGAGTCCGGAGACAGTGAAGCTTTCTTT
CAISESGDSEAFF
>TRBD2|once|TRBV15|TRBJ2-7
TGTGCCACCAGCAGAGATCAGGCTAGCGGGAGGTACGAGCAGTACTTC
CATSRDQASGRYEQYF
>-|-|TRBV6-2/TRBV6-3|TRBJ2-5
TGTGCCAGCAGTCGGGAAGAGACCCAGTACTTC
CASSREETQYF
>-|-|TRBV5-6|TRBJ1-4
TGTGCCAGCAGCCTGACCGGGAGTCGCAATGAAAAACTGTTTTTT
CASSLTGSRNEKLFF
>-|-|TRBV3-1/TRBV3-2|TRBJ2-3
TGTGCCAGCAGCCAAGATCCGACGCAGCAGTTAGCGTATTTT
CASSQDPTQQLAYF
>-|few|TRBV6-5|TRBJ1-2
TGTGCCAGCAGGCCTGATCTTGAGGGACTAGGTGGCTACACCTTC
CASRPDLEGLGGYTF
>-|-|TRBV2|TRBJ1-3
TGTGCTACCAGCAGGGAGGGTAACGCTTTCTCTGGAAACACCATATATTTT
CATSREGNAFSGNTIYF
>-|-|TRBV19|TRBJ1-1
TGTGCCAGTAGCCCCAGACAGCTCATGAACACTGAAGCTTTCTTT
CASSPRQLMNTEAFF
>-|once|TRBV7-2|TRBJ2-2
TGTGCCAGCAGCTTCTCCGTCCTCCCCGGCACCGGGGAGCTGTTTTTT
CASSFSVLPGTGELFF
>TRBD1|once|TRBV5-1|TRBJ2-7
TGCGCCAGCAGCTTGAGGGCAGGGGGCCCCTACGAGCAGTACTTC
CASSLRAGGPYEQYF
>TRBD1|-|TRBV7-6|TRBJ1-1
TGTGCCAGCAGCTTAGGGAGACAGGGGCTGAACACTGAAGCTTTCTTT
CASSLGRQGLNTEAFF
>TRBD2|-|TRBV5-8|TRBJ2-1
TGTGCCAGCAGCTTTGGACTAGCGGGGGGGCCGACCTACAATGAGCAGTTCTTC
CASSFGLAGGPTYNEQFF
>-|-|TRBV7-9|TRBJ1-1
TGTGCCAGCTTAGCAGGGCACACTGAAGCTTTCTTT
CASLAGHTEAFF
>-|-|TRBV18|TRBJ2-1
TGTGCCAGCTCAACAACTAGCTCTGAGCAGTTCTTC
CASSTTSSEQFF
>-|-|TRBV7-2|TRBJ2-7
TGTGCCAGCTTAGGGGGAACTACCTACGAGCAGTACTTC
CASLGGTTYEQYF